This T cell receptor (beta chain) was retrieved from a study of cytomegalovirus exposure and HLA in healthy donors. A remark on this clone: Its antigen is still unknown.

Germline lookup yields CDR1 SGHNT and CDR2 YYREEE (reference sequence). The CDR3 runs to 16 residues. Losses at the gene ends were 4 bases for V and 3 bases for J; bases not matched to a gene: 6. PCR primers comprised 60 Vbeta and 13 Jbeta primers. TCRdb keeps only in-frame clones here, not all; method: immunoSEQ multiplex PCR. Its table lists approximately 110,000 clones. General study results and limits: Within an earlier analysis, most TCR beta V segments proved productive either about 87% or about 30% of the time.

Sequenced: PBMCs. This clonotype originated in a man aged 45-65 years in good health and CMV-seronegative. This chain links TRBV5-4 with TRBJ2-6, with 8 bases fitting TRBD2. The chain's CDR3 is CASSPRGGLGANVLTF. In DNA, the CDR3 is TGTGCCAGCAGCCCCCGGGGGGGACTTGGGGCCAACGTCCTGACTTTC.